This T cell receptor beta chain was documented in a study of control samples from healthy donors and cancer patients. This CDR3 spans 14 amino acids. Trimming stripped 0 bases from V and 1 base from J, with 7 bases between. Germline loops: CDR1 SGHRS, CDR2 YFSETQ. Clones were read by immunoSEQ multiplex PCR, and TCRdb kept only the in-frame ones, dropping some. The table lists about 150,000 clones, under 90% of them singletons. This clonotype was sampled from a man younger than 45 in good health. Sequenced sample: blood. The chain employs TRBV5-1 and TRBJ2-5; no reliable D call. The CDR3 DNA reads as TGCGCCAGCAGCTTGGGAACAGTCCAAGAGACCCAGTACTTC. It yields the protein CASSLGTVQETQYF. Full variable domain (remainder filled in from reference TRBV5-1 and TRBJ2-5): KAGVTQTPRYLIKTRGQQVTLSCSPISGHRSVSWYQQTPGQGLQFLFEYFSETQRNKGNFPGRFSGRQFSNSRSEMNVSTLELGDSALYLCASSLGTVQETQYFGPGTRLLVL.